A selection of T cell receptor beta chains follows, all from one sample in a study of Ad26.COV2.S vaccination and SARS-CoV-2 variants. TCRdb's copy holds only in-frame clones and misses some; the assay was immunoSEQ multiplex PCR. The table has a few hundred thousand clones, approximately 87% seen once; the top ten hold approximately 4%. Sequences were derived from peripheral blood, sampled in a trial of Ad26.COV2.S vaccine versus placebo. Receptor source: a person between 18 and 60 years old who received the Ad26.COV2.S COVID-19 vaccine or a placebo. The CDR3 runs from the conserved cysteine through the conserved F or W. The D gene is left open where the match is weak. Clone size is shown for a subset of rows, as once, few, many or a class of expanded clone.

J gene	clone size	D gene	V gene	CDR3 DNA	CDR3 protein
TRBJ1-2	NA	TRBD1	TRBV6-6	TGTGCCAGCAGTTCGGGACAGGTCTGGGGCTACACCTTC	CASSSGQVWGYTF
TRBJ2-2	NA	TRBD1	TRBV29-1	TGCAGCGTTGCGGCCAGGGGGCGAGAGGACACCGGGGAGCTGTTTTTT	CSVAARGREDTGELFF
TRBJ2-1	NA	TRBD1	TRBV11-1	TGTGCCAGCAGTTTCGACAGGGAGTCCTACAATGAGCAGTTCTTC	CASSFDRESYNEQFF
TRBJ2-2	NA	NA	TRBV7-8	TGTGCCAGCAGCTTCTTTGCGGCGGTAGCCGGGGAGCTGTTTTTT	CASSFFAAVAGELFF
TRBJ2-5	few	NA	TRBV9	TGTGCCAGCAGCGGGGGGTTCCAAGAGACCCAGTACTTC	CASSGGFQETQYF
TRBJ2-1	NA	TRBD1	TRBV7-6	TGTGCCAGCAGTCAGGGACAGGGAGTCTACAATGAGCAGTTCTTC	CASSQGQGVYNEQFF
TRBJ2-7	NA	TRBD2	TRBV28	TGTGCCAGCAGTGTTTTGCGGGGGAGTTTCCACGAGCAGTACTTC	CASSVLRGSFHEQYF
TRBJ2-2	few	NA	TRBV5-4	TGTGCCAGCAGCTTGGTGGGCGTGAAGCACGCCGGGGAGCTGTTTTTT	CASSLVGVKHAGELFF
TRBJ2-3	NA	NA	TRBV19	TGTGCCAGTAGTATTGACCTCCCGGGAGATACGCAGTATTTT	CASSIDLPGDTQYF
TRBJ2-7	NA	NA	TRBV24-1	TGTGCCACCAGTGATTCCGCCGAAGCGACCTACGAGCAGTACTTC	CATSDSAEATYEQYF
TRBJ2-1	NA	NA	TRBV7-2	TGTGCCAGCAGCCTGGCCCTGGCAGTCTCCTACAATGAGCAGTTCTTC	CASSLALAVSYNEQFF
TRBJ2-6	NA	TRBD2	TRBV9	TGTGCCAGCAGCGTAGTGGGGCAGACTAGCTCCTCTGGGGCCAACGTCCTGACTTTC	CASSVVGQTSSSGANVLTF
TRBJ2-7	NA	NA	TRBV5-1	TGCGCCAGCAGGTTACAGGGTTCCTACGAGCAGTACTTC	CASRLQGSYEQYF
TRBJ2-7	NA	NA	TRBV19	TGTGCCAGTAGTCCAGCCGTTACGTACGAGCAGTACTTC	CASSPAVTYEQYF
TRBJ2-3	NA	TRBD2	TRBV7-3	TGTGCCAGCAGCTATGGACTAGCCAGGGATACGCAGTATTTT	CASSYGLARDTQYF
TRBJ2-7	NA	NA	TRBV18	TGTGCCAGCTCACCATCTGAAGTACCAAGGAACGAGCAGTACTTC	CASSPSEVPRNEQYF